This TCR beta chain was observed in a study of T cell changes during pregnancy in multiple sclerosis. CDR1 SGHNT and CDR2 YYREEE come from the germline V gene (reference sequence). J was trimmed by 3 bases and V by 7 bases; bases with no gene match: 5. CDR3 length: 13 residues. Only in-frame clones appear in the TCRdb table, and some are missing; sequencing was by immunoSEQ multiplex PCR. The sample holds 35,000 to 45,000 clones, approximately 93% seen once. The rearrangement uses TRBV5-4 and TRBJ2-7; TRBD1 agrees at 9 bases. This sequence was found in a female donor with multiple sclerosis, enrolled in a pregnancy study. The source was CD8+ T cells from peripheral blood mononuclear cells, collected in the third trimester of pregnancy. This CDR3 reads CASSWTGDYEQYF. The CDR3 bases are TGTGCCAGCTCGTGGACAGGGGACTACGAGCAGTACTTC.